The clone carrying this TCR beta chain has only a few counts. The antigen is undetermined. V was clipped by 0 bases and J by 6 bases, with 9 bases between them. CDR1 and CDR2 from the germline V gene are SGHDN and FVKESK. The CDR3 is 13 residues long. This entry comes from a study of CD8 T cells in ankylosing spondylitis. Study outcomes and limitations: Earlier literature documents some of the motif variants in reactive arthritis synovial fluid and blood.

TCRdb fed the 5' RACE reads into MiXCR, producing one record per CDR3 protein. Here the sample spans approximately 150,000 distinct CDR3 sequences, around a third being singletons. The clonotype originates from a male donor with ankylosing spondylitis. The sample was synovial fluid, either unsorted or a sorted T cell fraction (not recorded which). The chain carries TRBV14 and TRBJ2-7; tentative D call: TRBD2 (6 bases). In DNA form, the CDR3 reads TGTGCCAGCAGCCAAGATCTCGGGGGCGAGCAGTACTTC. Its translation: CASSQDLGGEQYF.